These 21 T cell receptor beta chains were sequenced from one sample in a study of cytomegalovirus exposure and HLA in healthy donors (dated by TCRdb to about 2017). The method behind the library was the immunoSEQ multiplex PCR assay. For the multiplex PCR, a mixture combining 60 forward primers for TCR Vbeta segments and 13 reverse primers for TCR Jbeta segments was used. In TCRdb, the immuneACCESS table is reduced to in-frame sequences with V and J assigned. These tables do not hold every clone; where another copy was compared, an unresolved V gene accounts for under half, and the others remain unexplained. This sample comprises around 120,000 clones, about 80% of them detected only once. The ten largest account for roughly 9.2% of the sample. Sequencing used PBMCs. These receptors were obtained from a female donor in good health and CMV-seropositive.

The V gene is TRBV7-2, the J gene TRBJ2-3, with 8 nucleotides matching TRBD2. CDR3 length: 13 residues. J gave up 11 bases and V 3 bases, and 7 bases lay outside the gene matches. CDR1 and CDR2 from the germline V gene are SGHTA and FQGNSA. Written as DNA, the CDR3 is TGTGCCAGCAGCTTGCCCAGCGGGGGAATGCAGTATTTT. As protein: CASSLPSGGMQYF.

This clone showed up just a few times. The DNA for the CDR3 is TGTGCCAGCAGCTTAGAACAGGGGGGGTACAATGAGCAGTTCTTC. It yields the protein CASSLEQGGYNEQFF. The gene calls are TRBV7-2 and TRBJ2-1; D perhaps matches TRBD1 (8 bases). Germline V lookup: CDR1 SGHTA, CDR2 FQGNSA. V dropped 1 base and J dropped 4 bases, with 11 bases sitting between them. The CDR3 covers 15 residues. Complete variable domain (other parts from reference TRBV7-2 and TRBJ2-1): GAGVSQSPSNKVTEKGKDVELRCDPISGHTALYWYRQSLGQGLEFLIYFQGNSAPDKSGLPSDRFSAERTGGSVSTLTIQRTQQEDSAVYLCASSLEQGGYNEQFFGPGTRLTVL.

The chain couples TRBV6-5 to TRBJ2-7; tentative D call: TRBD1 (6 bases). CDR3 size: 15 residues. Per the germline V gene, CDR1 is MNHEY and CDR2 is SVGAGI. The ends were cut back, 0 bases at V and 6 bases at J, with 15 bases in the middle. This CDR3 reads CASSYSGNRASEQYF. CDR3 DNA: TGTGCCAGCAGTTACTCGGGGAACAGGGCAAGCGAGCAGTACTTC.

The chain combines TRBV28 with TRBJ1-4, with TRBD1 as a possible D gene (5 bases). The ends were cut back, 4 bases at V and 6 bases at J, with 15 bases in the middle. Germline assignment: CDR1 MDHEN and CDR2 SYDVKM. The length of the CDR3 is 15 residues. For the CDR3, the DNA is TGTGCCAGCAGTTCCCATGGGACTGATTATGAAAAACTGTTTTTT. It yields the protein CASSSHGTDYEKLFF.

This chain uses TRBV19 with TRBJ1-5; the D is unclear. This CDR3 is 15 amino acids long. The V end was cut by 6 bases, the J end by 1 base, with 13 bases between. Looked up from germline, CDR1 is LNHDA and CDR2 is SQIVND (reference sequence). In DNA form, the CDR3 reads TGTGCCAGTAGGACCCACAGCGGGAGCAATCAGCCCCAGCATTTT. This gives the protein CASRTHSGSNQPQHF.

The V and J genes are TRBV7-9 and TRBJ2-1, with 9 positions matching TRBD2. The CDR3 loop spans 15 amino acids. Germline CDR1 SEHNR, CDR2 FQNEAQ (reference sequence). J gave up 8 bases and V 1 base, and 6 bases lay outside the gene matches. The CDR3 is CASSLVASGADEQFF. CDR3 DNA: TGTGCCAGCAGCTTAGTCGCTAGCGGGGCCGATGAGCAGTTCTTC.

The genes are TRBV9 and TRBJ1-1; D not certain. V dropped 0 bases and J dropped 1 base, with 10 bases sitting between them. The germline gives CDR1 SGDLS, CDR2 YYNGEE. This CDR3 has 15 residues. CDR3 nucleotide sequence: TGTGCCAGCAGCGTAGTTGAGGATTCGAACACTGAAGCTTTCTTT. This sequence encodes CASSVVEDSNTEAFF.

The chain recombines TRBV7-6 with TRBJ2-3, with D possibly matching TRBD2 (5 bases). V lost 4 bases and J 3 bases, leaving 14 bases between the germline ends. This CDR3 region has 15 residues. CDR1 and CDR2 from the germline V gene are SGHVS and FNYEAQ. CDR3 residues: CASSWGATGTDTQYF. The CDR3 region has the DNA TGTGCCAGCAGCTGGGGAGCGACTGGGACAGATACGCAGTATTTT.

The table lists this clone with a count of one. This chain joins TRBV27 and TRBJ2-1; the D gene is possibly TRBD2 (6 bases). V lost 3 bases to trimming and J lost 8 bases, with 14 bases between them. CDR1 is MNHEY and CDR2 is SMNVEV in the germline V gene (reference sequence). The CDR3 spans 14 residues. CDR3 sequence: CASSFWGLTDEQFF. CDR3 nucleotide sequence: TGTGCCAGCAGTTTTTGGGGACTTACAGATGAGCAGTTCTTC.

This chain joins TRBV5-4 and TRBJ2-7; D not resolved. The CDR3 runs 12 residues. Trimming shortened V by 7 bases and J by 5 bases, and 13 bases separated the two germline ends. The germline CDR1 and CDR2 sequences are SGHNT and YYREEE (reference sequence). The CDR3 DNA is TGTGCCAGCGGCCCGTATAGCCACGAGCAGTACTTC. It codes for CASGPYSHEQYF.

This clone has just a few counts. J is TRBJ1-2 and V is TRBV9, with 8 positions matching TRBD1. V was pared by 0 bases and J by 4 bases, with 5 bases of the junction left unmatched. The CDR3 totals 15 residues. Germline CDR1 and CDR2: SGDLS and YYNGEE. In nucleotides, the CDR3 is TGTGCCAGCAGCGTAGGAACAGGGGGACCCTATGGCTACACCTTC. As protein: CASSVGTGGPYGYTF.

This chain connects TRBV7-2 to TRBJ2-3, with D uncertain. CDR1 and CDR2 from the germline V gene are SGHTA and FQGNSA. V was cut by 4 bases and J by 4 bases, with 18 bases left in between. The CDR3 is 16 amino acids. The CDR3 DNA follows: TGTGCCAGCAGCTCTACGAGGCCGAATCAAGCAGATACGCAGTATTTT. It yields the protein CASSSTRPNQADTQYF.

The chain uses TRBV4-3 and TRBJ2-2; D unclear. V shed 3 bases and J shed 6 bases, with 11 bases lying between them. Germline CDR1 and CDR2: LGHNA and YSLEER. This CDR3 contains 14 residues. The CDR3 DNA follows: TGCGCCAGCAGCCAGCAGCGCGGTGCCGGGGAGCTGTTTTTT. Its translation: CASSQQRGAGELFF.

The J gene is TRBJ2-7, the V gene TRBV6-1; a weak D match, TRBD1 (6 bases). The V end was cut by 1 base, the J end by 0 bases, with 10 bases between. Germline V gene lookup returns CDR1 MNHNS and CDR2 SASEGT. CDR3 length: 15 residues. The CDR3 protein is CASSEGQDSSYEQYF. DNA for the CDR3: TGTGCCAGCAGTGAAGGACAGGATAGCTCCTACGAGCAGTACTTC.

The chain couples TRBV7-8 to TRBJ2-1, with 12 bases fitting TRBD2. After removal of 0 bases from V and 4 bases from J, the junction contained 7 bases not matched to a gene. The CDR3 sequence is 18 residues long. Germline V gene sequence: CDR1 SGHVS, CDR2 FQNEAQ. CDR3 residues: CASSLATASGGVYNEQFF. The CDR3 DNA reads as TGTGCCAGCAGCTTAGCTACCGCTAGCGGGGGGGTTTACAATGAGCAGTTCTTC.

This chain connects TRBV4-3 to TRBJ1-4; 9 nucleotides agree with TRBD1. The length of the CDR3 is 17 residues. V dropped 3 bases and J dropped 7; count of bases not matched to a gene: 12. CDR1 is LGHNA, CDR2 YSLEER, per germline. CDR3 region: CASSQGDRGNFGEKLFF. In DNA form, the CDR3 reads TGCGCCAGCAGCCAGGGCGACAGGGGGAATTTTGGTGAAAAACTGTTTTTT.

The gene calls are TRBV19 and TRBJ2-6; possible D gene TRBD2, 5 bases. Germline V lookup: CDR1 LNHDA, CDR2 SQIVND (reference sequence). V lost 5 bases to trimming and J lost 0 bases, with 11 bases between them. The CDR3 spans 16 residues. The CDR3 region is CASSSPRGSGANVLTF. The DNA for the CDR3 is TGTGCCAGTAGTTCGCCCCGGGGCTCTGGGGCCAACGTCCTGACTTTC.

Comment on this clone: Distinct nucleotide sequences in the sample also encode this CDR3. The chain employs TRBV10-1 and TRBJ2-2; possibly TRBD1 for D (6 bases). CDR3 length: 14 residues. V was cut by 6 bases and J by 0 bases, with 8 bases left in between. Germline CDR1 is WNHNN and CDR2 is SYGVQD (reference sequence). The CDR3 here is CASSRDTNTGELFF. The CDR3 bases are TGCGCCAGCAGCCGGGACACGAACACCGGGGAGCTGTTTTTT.

The chain has TRBV4-1 and TRBJ2-3; 8 bases are a match to TRBD2. CDR1 is MGHRA and CDR2 is YSYEKL in the germline V gene. The CDR3 is 17 residues long. Unmatched junction bases numbered 8, after V lost 2 bases and J lost 1 base. Written as DNA, the CDR3 is TGCGCCAGCAGCCAAACCTACGGGGGGGCAGGCACAGATACGCAGTATTTT. It translates to CASSQTYGGAGTDTQYF.

The rearrangement uses TRBV29-1 and TRBJ1-5; 8 bases match TRBD1. This CDR3 is built from 13 residues. Germline CDR1 and CDR2: SQVTM and ANQGSEA. Trimming cost V 6 bases and J 6 bases; bases outside gene matches: 7. For the CDR3, the DNA is TGCAGCGTGACCACAGGGGGTGGTCAGCCCCAGCATTTT. This translates into CSVTTGGGQPQHF. Variable domain in full (rest from reference TRBV29-1 and TRBJ1-5): SAVISQKPSRDICQRGTSLTIQCQVDSQVTMMFWYRQQPGQSLTLIATANQGSEATYESGFVIDKFPISRPNLTFSTLTVSNMSPEDSSIYLCSVTTGGGQPQHFGDGTRLSIL.

The CDR3 here is CASSEAAPLHF. The CDR3 DNA reads TGTGCCAGCAGTGAAGCAGCGCCCCTCCACTTT. The genes are TRBV2 and TRBJ1-6, with D uncertain. The CDR3 consists of 11 residues. In germline, CDR1 is SNHLY, CDR2 FYNNEI. V gave up 0 bases and J gave up 13 bases, with 4 bases separating them.